Following are 10 T cell receptor beta chains from one sample sequenced in a study of blood T cell repertoires in COVID-19. The protocol was immunoSEQ multiplex PCR, while the TCRdb copy is restricted to in-frame clones and leaves out a portion. Found here are 450,000 to 600,000 clones, roughly 87% of them singletons; the top ten hold under 0.75%. Specimen: PBMCs or T cells enriched from blood (not recorded which). The source is a woman younger than 30 who had recovered from COVID-19.

This clone was counted a few times. V and J are TRBV5-1 and TRBJ1-1; D call uncertain. The CDR3 contains 16 residues. Trimming shortened V by 2 bases and J by 0 bases, and 14 bases separated the two germline ends. The germline CDR1 and CDR2 sequences are SGHRS and YFSETQ. The CDR3 nucleotides are TGCGCCAGCAGCTTTGGAGGTAACCCCATGAACACTGAAGCTTTCTTT. It is translated as CASSFGGNPMNTEAFF.

The V and J genes are TRBV19 and TRBJ2-4, with 10 positions matching TRBD2. The CDR3 covers 18 residues. The trim removed 6 bases at V and 0 bases at J, leaving 11 bases unmatched. Germline V lookup: CDR1 LNHDA, CDR2 SQIVND (reference sequence). The CDR3 is CASSLLAGSGKAKNIQYF. For the CDR3, the DNA is TGTGCCAGTAGCCTACTAGCGGGGAGCGGGAAAGCCAAAAACATTCAGTACTTC.

The rearrangement links TRBV2 to TRBJ2-1; no reliable D call. Germline lookup yields CDR1 SNHLY and CDR2 FYNNEI. Between the trimmed V and J ends, which lost 7 bases and 7 bases, there was a span of 8 bases. The CDR3 sequence is 11 residues long. This CDR3 reads CASTITNEQFF. For the CDR3, the DNA is TGTGCCAGCACTATCACTAATGAGCAGTTCTTC. Variable domain in full (rest from reference TRBV2 and TRBJ2-1): EPEVTQTPSHQVTQMGQEVILRCVPISNHLYFYWYRQILGQKVEFLVSFYNNEISEKSEIFDDQFSVERPDGSNFTLKIRSTKLEDSAMYFCASTITNEQFFGPGTRLTVL.

This chain joins TRBV7-3 and TRBJ2-1, with 7 bases that match TRBD2. V dropped 2 bases and J dropped 10; count of bases not matched to a gene: 2. Looked up from germline, CDR1 is SGHTA and CDR2 is FQGTGA. The CDR3 consists of 12 residues. DNA for the CDR3: TGTGCCAGCAGCTTAGGGACTACCGAGCAGTTCTTC. Translating it yields CASSLGTTEQFF.

This clone appeared a few times. V and J are TRBV4-1 and TRBJ1-1; TRBD1 aligns across 9 bases. The ends lost 2 bases at V and 3 bases at J; junction bases unmatched: 13. Germline V gives CDR1 MGHRA, CDR2 YSYEKL. CDR3 length: 18 residues. The CDR3 spells CASSQYPDRGAEDTEAFF. CDR3 DNA sequence: TGCGCCAGCAGCCAATATCCAGACAGGGGGGCGGAGGACACTGAAGCTTTCTTT.

The chain links TRBV19 to TRBJ1-6; 7 nucleotides align to TRBD1. V trimming: 4 bases; J trimming: 7 bases; junction bases outside the gene matches: 7. This CDR3 contains 15 residues. The V gene's germline CDR1 is LNHDA and CDR2 SQIVND (reference sequence). In DNA form, the CDR3 reads TGTGCCAGTAGTAGGGACAGCAGCCGAAATTCACCCCTCCACTTT. It codes for CASSRDSSRNSPLHF.

The chain uses TRBV2 and TRBJ2-7; the match to TRBD1 covers 9 bases. The ends lost 2 bases at V and 5 bases at J; junction bases unmatched: 4. Germline values: CDR1 SNHLY, CDR2 FYNNEI. This CDR3 has 14 residues. The CDR3 sequence: CASSEWTGVNEQYF. The CDR3 DNA follows: TGTGCCAGCAGTGAATGGACAGGGGTAAACGAGCAGTACTTC. Full variable domain (rest looked up from reference TRBV2 and TRBJ2-7): EPEVTQTPSHQVTQMGQEVILRCVPISNHLYFYWYRQILGQKVEFLVSFYNNEISEKSEIFDDQFSVERPDGSNFTLKIRSTKLEDSAMYFCASSEWTGVNEQYFGPGTRLTVT.

The rearrangement links TRBV27 to TRBJ2-5, with TRBD2 matching 15 bases. CDR1 is MNHEY, CDR2 SMNVEV, per germline (reference sequence). This CDR3 spans 18 amino acids. The V gene end was trimmed by 5 bases and the J gene end by 6 bases; junction bases not matched to a gene: 13. In DNA form, the CDR3 reads TGTGCCAGCAGTCCGGGACTAGCGGGGGGCACCATTCGGAAGACCCAGTACTTC. Translation gives CASSPGLAGGTIRKTQYF.

This sequence joins TRBV9 and TRBJ2-3, with 8 bases identical to TRBD2. Looked up from germline, CDR1 is SGDLS and CDR2 is YYNGEE. The CDR3 is 15 amino acids. The ends lost 3 bases at V and 6 bases at J; junction bases unmatched: 9. CDR3 nucleotide sequence: TGTGCCAGCAGCGCCCGGACTAGCTTCGTGGATACGCAGTATTTT. It encodes CASSARTSFVDTQYF.

This sequence joins TRBV24-1 and TRBJ1-5; D is unresolved. The ends were cut back, 3 bases at V and 1 base at J, with 9 bases in the middle. Germline V gives CDR1 KGHDR, CDR2 SFDVKD. The length of the CDR3 is 15 residues. The CDR3 spells CATSDPGDSNQPQHF. The CDR3 DNA reads TGTGCCACCAGTGATCCGGGAGACAGCAATCAGCCCCAGCATTTT.